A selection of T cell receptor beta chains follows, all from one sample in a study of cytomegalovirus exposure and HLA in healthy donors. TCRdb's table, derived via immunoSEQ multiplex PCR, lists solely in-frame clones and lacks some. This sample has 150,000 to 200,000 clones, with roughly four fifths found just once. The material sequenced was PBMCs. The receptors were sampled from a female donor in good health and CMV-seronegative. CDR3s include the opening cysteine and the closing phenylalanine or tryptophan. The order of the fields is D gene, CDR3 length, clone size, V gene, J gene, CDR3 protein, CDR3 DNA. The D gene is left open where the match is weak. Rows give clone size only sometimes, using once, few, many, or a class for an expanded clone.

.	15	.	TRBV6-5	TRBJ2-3	CASSSSRTSTDTQYF	TGTGCCAGCAGTTCCAGCCGGACAAGCACAGATACGCAGTATTTT
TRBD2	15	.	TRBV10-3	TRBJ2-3	CAIGGLALRTDTQYF	TGTGCCATCGGGGGACTAGCGCTTCGCACAGATACGCAGTATTTT
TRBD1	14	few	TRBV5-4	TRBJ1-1	CASSFDRANTEAFF	TGTGCCAGCAGCTTCGACAGGGCGAACACTGAAGCTTTCTTT
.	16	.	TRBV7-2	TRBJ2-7	CASSLAPYREIAEQYF	TGTGCCAGCAGCTTAGCCCCTTACAGGGAGATCGCCGAGCAGTACTTC
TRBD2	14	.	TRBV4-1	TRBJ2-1	CASEGLAGVNEQFF	TGCGCCAGCGAGGGACTAGCGGGGGTTAATGAGCAGTTCTTC
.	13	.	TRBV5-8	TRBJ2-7	CASTEGDSYEQYF	TGTGCCAGCACCGAGGGAGACTCCTACGAGCAGTACTTC
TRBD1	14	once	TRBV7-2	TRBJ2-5	CASSLVTGEETQYF	TGTGCCAGCAGCTTAGTGACAGGGGAAGAGACCCAGTACTTC
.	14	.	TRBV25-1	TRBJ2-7	CASKGGRTPGEQYF	TGTGCCAGCAAGGGAGGACGTACCCCGGGGGAGCAGTACTTC
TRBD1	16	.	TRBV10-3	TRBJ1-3	CAISARQGDFGNTIYF	TGTGCCATCAGTGCCAGGCAGGGGGATTTTGGAAACACCATATATTTT
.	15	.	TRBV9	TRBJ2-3	CASSPQGTSTDTQYF	TGTGCCAGCAGCCCTCAGGGCACTAGCACAGATACGCAGTATTTT
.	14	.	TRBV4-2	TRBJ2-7	CASSQDGAAYEQYF	TGTGCCAGCAGCCAAGATGGGGCAGCCTACGAGCAGTACTTC
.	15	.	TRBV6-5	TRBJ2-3	CASSYSGGITDTQYF	TGTGCCAGCAGTTACTCCGGCGGGATCACAGATACGCAGTATTTT
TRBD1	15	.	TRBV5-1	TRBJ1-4	CASSDPTGPLEKLFF	TGCGCCAGCAGCGACCCGACAGGGCCCTTGGAAAAACTGTTTTTT
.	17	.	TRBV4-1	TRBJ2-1	CASSQDSVSRAYNEQFF	TGCGCCAGCAGCCAAGATAGCGTCAGTCGAGCCTACAATGAGCAGTTCTTC
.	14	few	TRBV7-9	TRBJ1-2	CASSASGLGYGYTF	TGTGCCAGCAGCGCATCAGGGCTTGGCTATGGCTACACCTTC
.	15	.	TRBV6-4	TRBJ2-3	CASSDSTGETDTQYF	TGTGCCAGCAGTGACTCAACGGGGGAAACAGATACGCAGTATTTT
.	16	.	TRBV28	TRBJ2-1	CASSLLPPQGRDEQFF	TGTGCCAGCAGTTTACTCCCCCCGCAGGGGCGGGATGAGCAGTTCTTC
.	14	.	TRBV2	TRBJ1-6	CASSELGHNSPLHF	TGTGCCAGCAGTGAGTTGGGCCACAATTCACCCCTCCACTTT
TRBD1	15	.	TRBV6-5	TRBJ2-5	CASSGGTGGVETQYF	TGTGCCAGCAGCGGGGGGACAGGGGGTGTGGAGACCCAGTACTTC
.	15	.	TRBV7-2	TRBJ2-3	CASSLGGGEADTQYF	TGTGCCAGCAGCTTAGGGGGCGGAGAGGCAGATACGCAGTATTTT
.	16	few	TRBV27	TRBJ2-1	CASSLSSGIPYNEQFF	TGTGCCAGCAGTTTATCATCAGGGATCCCCTACAATGAGCAGTTCTTC
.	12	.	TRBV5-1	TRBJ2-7	CASSQQGYEQYF	TGCGCCAGCAGCCAACAGGGCTACGAGCAGTACTTC
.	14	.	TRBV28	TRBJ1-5	CASILSGSDQPQHF	TGTGCCAGCATCCTCTCAGGGTCTGATCAGCCCCAGCATTTT
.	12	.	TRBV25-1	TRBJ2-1	CASSDQGLEQFF	TGTGCCAGCAGTGACCAGGGACTTGAGCAGTTCTTC
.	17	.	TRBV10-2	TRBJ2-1	CASSKSNRASSYNEQFF	TGCGCCAGCAGTAAATCAAACAGGGCGAGCTCCTACAATGAGCAGTTCTTC
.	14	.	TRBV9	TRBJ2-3	CASSVGGYSDTQYF	TGTGCCAGCAGCGTAGGAGGGTATTCAGATACGCAGTATTTT
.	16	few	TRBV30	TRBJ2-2	CAWSRGTRLNTGELFF	TGTGCCTGGAGTCGGGGGACTCGACTGAACACCGGGGAGCTGTTTTTT
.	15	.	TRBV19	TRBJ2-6	CASSIGGAGANVLTF	TGTGCCAGTAGTATAGGGGGGGCTGGGGCCAACGTCCTGACTTTC
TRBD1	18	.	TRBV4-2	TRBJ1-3	CASSQVGGGGQGAVTIYF	TGTGCCAGCAGCCAAGTCGGGGGAGGAGGACAGGGGGCTGTCACCATATATTTT
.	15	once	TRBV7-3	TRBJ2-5	CASSRNPGTREFQYF	TGTGCCAGCAGCCGCAACCCGGGAACAAGAGAGTTCCAGTACTTC
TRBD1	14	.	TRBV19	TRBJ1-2	CASSQFGQVDGYTF	TGTGCCAGTAGTCAATTCGGACAGGTAGATGGCTACACCTTC
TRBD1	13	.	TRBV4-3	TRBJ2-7	CASSRGQAYEQYF	TGCGCCAGCAGCCGAGGACAGGCCTACGAGCAGTACTTC
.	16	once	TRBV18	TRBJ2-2	CASSPGQGANTGELFF	TGTGCCAGCTCACCAGGCCAGGGCGCGAACACCGGGGAGCTGTTTTTT
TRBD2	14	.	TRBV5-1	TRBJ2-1	CASSSSTSGNEQFF	TGCGCCAGCAGCTCCTCTACTAGCGGGAATGAGCAGTTCTTC
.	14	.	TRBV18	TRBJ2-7	CASSPPLLSYEQYF	TGTGCCAGCTCACCTCCCCTACTCTCCTACGAGCAGTACTTC
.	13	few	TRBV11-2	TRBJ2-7	CASSLDRAYEQYF	TGTGCCAGCAGCTTAGACAGGGCGTACGAGCAGTACTTC
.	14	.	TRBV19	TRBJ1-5	CASSQGHGFWPQHF	TGTGCCAGTAGTCAGGGACATGGGTTTTGGCCCCAGCATTTT